The source of this T cell receptor beta chain is a study of tumor-infiltrating lymphocytes in oesophageal squamous cell carcinoma. The CDR3 spans 16 residues. The germline gives CDR1 SGHTA, CDR2 FQGTGA. Trimming cost V 2 bases and J 5 bases; bases outside gene matches: 6. TCRdb reprocessed the PCR reads with MiXCR, giving one entry per CDR3 protein. The sample contains more than 9,500 distinct CDR3 sequences, around half of which appear only once. This sequence was found in a male donor with esophageal squamous cell carcinoma. The sample taken for sequencing was esophageal tumor tissue. V and J are TRBV7-3 and TRBJ2-3; 11 bases are shared with TRBD2. Here the CDR3 reads CASSLLAGGRGDTQYF. DNA of the CDR3: TGTGCCAGCAGCTTACTAGCGGGGGGTAGGGGAGATACGCAGTATTTT.